One T cell receptor (beta chain) is described in this entry. The antigen is undetermined. Per the germline V gene, CDR1 is SNHLY and CDR2 is FYNNEI. With 3 bases removed from V and 2 bases from J, the gap between germline ends came to 8 bases. The CDR3 covers 14 residues. The table came from immunoSEQ multiplex PCR; TCRdb's copy has only in-frame clones and leaves some out. Here the sample spans some 88,000 clones, 85% to 95% being singletons. This sample was taken from a study of Tregs in tolerant kidney transplant recipients. Broader study findings: Biological reproducibility was not directly addressed, but technical replication error appeared minimal.

The sequenced sample consisted of CD8+ T cells from blood. The genes are TRBV2 and TRBJ1-3, with D possibly being TRBD1 (6 bases). The receptor's source is a human donor in good health. The CDR3, as DNA: TGTGCCAGCAGTGAGGGGGGCACTGGAAACACCATATATTTT. It codes for CASSEGGTGNTIYF.